This TCR beta chain was found in a study of T cells in Graves' hyperthyroidism and ophthalmopathy. The germline CDR1 and CDR2 sequences are SEHNR and FQNEAQ (reference sequence). CDR3 length: 12 amino acids. V was shortened by 5 bases and J by 8 bases, with 9 bases between the two germline ends. The study's findings and limits: Blood held most thyroid clonotypes expanded above 0.001 frequency.

In this sample, this clonotype turned up many times. Antigen specificity is unknown. Using RNA transcripts as the source, TCR beta CDR3 regions were amplified. When the TCR CDR3 underwent first-round RT-PCR, the HTBI primer set was used. TCRdb reprocessed the multiplex PCR reads with MiXCR, giving one entry per CDR3 protein. The repertoire holds about 98,000 distinct CDR3 sequences, around 40% seen once, with 10% to 13% in the top ten. The hyperthyroidism was newly diagnosed and had lasted under 2 months; the patients were aged 18 to 65. Pregnant or lactating patients were excluded, as were those with uncontrolled infection or other autoimmune disease.

This TCR derives from a woman aged 25 to 39 with Graves' hyperthyroidism. The rearrangement uses TRBV7-9 and TRBJ1-4; D gene uncertain. The source material was peripheral blood or thyroid tissue (not recorded which). In DNA form, the CDR3 reads TGTGCCAGCAGCGGAGGTGGGGAAAAACTGTTTTTT. This translates into CASSGGGEKLFF.